This T cell receptor (beta chain) was sequenced for a study of blood T cell repertoires in COVID-19. Looking at the study overall: Nucleic acid was either cDNA or gDNA, and it came from T cells, B-cell-depleted T cells, or PBMCs.

Germline V CDR1 and CDR2: LGHDT, YNNKEL (reference sequence). The CDR3 has 14 amino acids. V lost 3 bases and J 1 base, leaving 9 bases between the germline ends. As processed by the authors: Amplified reference gene primers provided the basis for estimating nucleated cell counts. Sequencing used immunoSEQ multiplex PCR; TCRdb keeps in-frame clones, though not all of them. V, J and clone size are those of that table, while D and trimming were read from the DNA. The repertoire holds tens of thousands of clones, with around three quarters as singletons. The TCR sequence derives from an elderly woman with acute or convalescent COVID-19. This chain joins TRBV3-1 (or the pseudogene TRBV3-2) and TRBJ1-1; D gene ambiguous. Material: peripheral blood. Here the CDR3 DNA reads TGTGCCAGCAGCCAGTTAACGGGGAACACTGAAGCTTTCTTT. Translation: CASSQLTGNTEAFF.